The entry below gives a single TCR beta chain sequence along with its context. V was pared by 7 bases and J by 6 bases, with 9 bases between. The CDR3 consists of 11 residues. Sequencing was performed with immunoSEQ multiplex PCR; in TCRdb, only in-frame clones are kept and a portion is missing. The table has about 80,000 clones, about 85% seen once. This record comes from a study of blood T cell repertoires in COVID-19. Study information: Samples of COVID-19 (acute and convalescent) were obtained from the United States, Italy and Spain.

J is TRBJ2-5 and V is TRBV12-3 or TRBV12-4; possibly TRBD2 for D (5 bases). Material: peripheral blood. The receptor was isolated from a human donor in a cohort sampled during active COVID-19. The CDR3 protein is CASTTGKTQYF. As DNA, the CDR3 is TGTGCCAGCACCACGGGGAAGACCCAGTACTTC.